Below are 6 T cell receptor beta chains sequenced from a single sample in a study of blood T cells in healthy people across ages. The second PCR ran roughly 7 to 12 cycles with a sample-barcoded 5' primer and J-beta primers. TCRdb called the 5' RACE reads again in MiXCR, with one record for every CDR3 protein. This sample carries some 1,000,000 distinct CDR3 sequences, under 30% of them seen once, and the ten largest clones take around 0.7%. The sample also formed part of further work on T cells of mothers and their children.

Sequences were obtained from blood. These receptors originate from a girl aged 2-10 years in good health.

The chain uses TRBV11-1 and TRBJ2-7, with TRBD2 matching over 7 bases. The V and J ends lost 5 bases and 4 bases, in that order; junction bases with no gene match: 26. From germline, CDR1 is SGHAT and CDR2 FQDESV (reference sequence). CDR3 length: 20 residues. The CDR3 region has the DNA TGTGCCAGCAGCCCTAATTATGGCAGGGAGGGAAGGGGACCCCCTTACGAGCAGTACTTC. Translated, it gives CASSPNYGREGRGPPYEQYF.

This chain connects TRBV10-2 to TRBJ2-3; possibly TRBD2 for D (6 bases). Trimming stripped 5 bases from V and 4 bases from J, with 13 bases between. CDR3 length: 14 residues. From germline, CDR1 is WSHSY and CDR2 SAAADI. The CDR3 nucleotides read TGCGCCAGCAGTACGGGAGTAGGCTCAGATACGCAGTATTTT. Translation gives CASSTGVGSDTQYF.

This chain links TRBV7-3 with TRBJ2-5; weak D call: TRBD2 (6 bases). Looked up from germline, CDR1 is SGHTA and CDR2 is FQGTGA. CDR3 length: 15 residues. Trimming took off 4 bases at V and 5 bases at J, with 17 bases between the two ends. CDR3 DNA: TGTGCCAGCAGCTACACGGGACTCCCGGGGGAGACCCAGTACTTC. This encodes CASSYTGLPGETQYF.

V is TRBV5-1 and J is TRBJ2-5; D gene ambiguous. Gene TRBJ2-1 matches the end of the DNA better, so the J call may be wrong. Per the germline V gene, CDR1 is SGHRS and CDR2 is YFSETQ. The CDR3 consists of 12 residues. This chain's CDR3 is CASSDRSNEQFF. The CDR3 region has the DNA TGCGCCAGCAGCGATCGGAGCAATGAGCAGTTCTTC.

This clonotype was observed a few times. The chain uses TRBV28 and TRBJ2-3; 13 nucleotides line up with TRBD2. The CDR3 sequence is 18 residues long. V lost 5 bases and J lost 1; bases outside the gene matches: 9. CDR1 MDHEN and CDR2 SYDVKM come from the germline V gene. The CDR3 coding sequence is TGTGCCAGCAGTCGTTCACTAGCGGGAGGGTCTCGCACAGATACGCAGTATTTT. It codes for CASSRSLAGGSRTDTQYF.

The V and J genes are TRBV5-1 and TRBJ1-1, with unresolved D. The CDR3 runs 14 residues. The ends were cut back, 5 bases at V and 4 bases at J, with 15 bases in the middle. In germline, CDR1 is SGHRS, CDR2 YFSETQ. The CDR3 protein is CASSQGGSATEAFF. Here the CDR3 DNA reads TGCGCCAGCAGTCAAGGTGGGTCCGCCACTGAAGCTTTCTTT. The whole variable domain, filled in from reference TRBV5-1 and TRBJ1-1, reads KAGVTQTPRYLIKTRGQQVTLSCSPISGHRSVSWYQQTPGQGLQFLFEYFSETQRNKGNFPGRFSGRQFSNSRSEMNVSTLELGDSALYLCASSQGGSATEAFFGQGTRLTVV.